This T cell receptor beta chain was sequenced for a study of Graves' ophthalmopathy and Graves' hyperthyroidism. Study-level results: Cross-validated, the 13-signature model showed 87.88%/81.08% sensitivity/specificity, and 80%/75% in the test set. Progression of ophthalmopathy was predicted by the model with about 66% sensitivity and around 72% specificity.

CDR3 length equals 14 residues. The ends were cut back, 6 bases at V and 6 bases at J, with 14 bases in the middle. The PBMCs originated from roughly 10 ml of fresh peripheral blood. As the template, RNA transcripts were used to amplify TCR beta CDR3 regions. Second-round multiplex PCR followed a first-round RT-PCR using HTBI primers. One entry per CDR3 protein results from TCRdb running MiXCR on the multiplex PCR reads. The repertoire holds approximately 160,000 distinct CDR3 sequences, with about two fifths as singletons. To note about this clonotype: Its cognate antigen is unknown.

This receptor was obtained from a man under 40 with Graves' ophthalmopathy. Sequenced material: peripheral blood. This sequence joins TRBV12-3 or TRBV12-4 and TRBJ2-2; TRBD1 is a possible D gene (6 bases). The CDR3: CASSITGYAGELFF. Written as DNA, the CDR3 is TGTGCCAGCAGCATCACAGGGTACGCCGGGGAGCTGTTTTTT.